Below are 13 T cell receptor beta chains sequenced from a single sample in a study of T cells in Graves' hyperthyroidism and ophthalmopathy. Amplified TCR beta CDR3 regions derived from RNA transcripts. The HTBI primer set drove a first-round RT-PCR of the TCR CDR3. MiXCR, applied by TCRdb to the multiplex PCR reads, yields one record per CDR3 protein. The data show approximately 400,000 distinct CDR3 sequences, about a fifth seen once. What was sequenced was blood. These TCRs come from a young man with Graves' ophthalmopathy.

This clonotype was observed a handful of times. This sequence joins TRBV6-4 and TRBJ2-6; 14 bases map to TRBD2. CDR1 is MRHNA and CDR2 is SNTAGT in the germline V gene. After removal of 0 bases from V and 3 bases from J, the junction contained 1 base not matched to a gene. The CDR3 covers 18 residues. The CDR3 reads CASSDSTSGGDGANVLTF. The CDR3 bases are TGTGCCAGCAGTGACTCGACTAGCGGGGGGGATGGGGCCAACGTCCTGACTTTC.

This clonotype was found a few times. V gene TRBV20-1 combines with J gene TRBJ1-5, with D unresolved. Germline V CDR1 and CDR2: DFQATT, SNEGSKA (reference sequence). Deletions cut 7 bases from V and 8 bases from J, with 21 bases between. The CDR3 sequence is 14 residues long. The chain's CDR3 is CSGLEESDLEPQHF. The CDR3 DNA is TGCAGTGGTTTGGAGGAATCCGACTTAGAGCCCCAGCATTTT.

This clonotype has only a few counts. The chain is built from TRBV24-1 and TRBJ2-5; 8 positions match TRBD1. Germline V gene lookup returns CDR1 KGHDR and CDR2 SFDVKD. There are 17 residues in the CDR3. V lost 3 bases and J lost 5; bases outside the gene matches: 13. The CDR3 loop is CATSDKRQGLSGETQYF. In nucleotides, the CDR3 is TGTGCCACCAGTGATAAGAGACAGGGGTTGTCTGGGGAGACCCAGTACTTC.

This chain joins TRBV27 and TRBJ1-1, with TRBD1 matching over 9 bases. The CDR3 extends over 17 amino acids. The germline gives CDR1 MNHEY, CDR2 SMNVEV (reference sequence). The V gene end was trimmed by 5 bases and the J gene end by 2 bases; junction bases not matched to a gene: 12. Here the CDR3 DNA reads TGTGCCAGCAGTCCACAGGGGGCGGCGGGAGGAAACACTGAAGCTTTCTTT. Translating it yields CASSPQGAAGGNTEAFF.

This chain uses TRBV2 with TRBJ1-2, with TRBD1 matching 8 bases. Germline CDR1 is SNHLY and CDR2 is FYNNEI. The CDR3 extends over 15 amino acids. J gave up 7 bases and V 3 bases, and 10 bases lay outside the gene matches. CDR3 protein: CASSDGTGGPSGYTF. The CDR3 DNA reads as TGTGCCAGCAGTGACGGGACAGGCGGTCCGAGTGGCTACACCTTC. The full variable domain, with the rest looked up from reference TRBV2 and TRBJ1-2, is EPEVTQTPSHQVTQMGQEVILRCVPISNHLYFYWYRQILGQKVEFLVSFYNNEISEKSEIFDDQFSVERPDGSNFTLKIRSTKLEDSAMYFCASSDGTGGPSGYTFGSGTRLTVV.

To note about this clonotype: A clone one base away is much larger, so this may be a read error. The rearrangement uses TRBV3-1 and TRBJ2-1, with D possibly matching TRBD1 (5 bases). The length of the CDR3 is 13 residues. Germline CDR1 and CDR2: LGHDT and YNNKEL (reference sequence). The CDR3 nucleotides read TGTACCAGCAGCCAAGGCGGACAAGATGAGCAGTTCTTC. It specifies CTSSQGGQDEQFF.

This clonotype has at least ten counts. J is TRBJ1-1 and V is TRBV28; D remains unclear. Germline CDR1 MDHEN, CDR2 SYDVKM. Trimming took 11 bases from V and 0 from J, leaving 10 bases between them. This CDR3 contains 12 residues. CDR3 bases: TGTGCCTCAGATACCATGAACACTGAAGCTTTCTTT. Amino acid sequence: CASDTMNTEAFF.

In this sample, this clonotype turned up many times. This chain links TRBV3-1 with TRBJ2-7; tentatively, D is TRBD1 (5 bases). V lost 2 bases, J lost 4 bases, and 15 bases lay in between. The V gene's germline CDR1 is LGHDT and CDR2 YNNKEL (reference sequence). The CDR3 has 15 residues. The CDR3 protein is CASSQLPRVEYEQYF. CDR3 nucleotides: TGTGCCAGCAGCCAATTACCCAGGGTGGAGTACGAGCAGTACTTC.

Many counts were recorded for this clonotype. This chain links TRBV11-2 with TRBJ1-2; no definite D call. CDR3 length: 12 residues. The V end was cut by 0 bases, the J end by 11 bases, with 10 bases between. Per the germline V gene, CDR1 is SGHAT and CDR2 is FQNNGV. CDR3 nucleotides: TGTGCCAGCAGCTTAGACTTGTCCCTTTACACCTTC. Its translation is CASSLDLSLYTF.

V usage is TRBV11-2 and J usage is TRBJ2-1; D is perhaps TRBD1 or TRBD2 (6 bases each). CDR1 is SGHAT, CDR2 FQNNGV, per germline. CDR3 length: 13 residues. V lost 1 base and J 9 bases, leaving 10 bases between the germline ends. The CDR3 sequence is CASSLAGAGEQFF. The DNA of the CDR3 is TGTGCCAGCAGCTTAGCGGGGGCCGGTGAGCAGTTCTTC.

This clonotype was detected ten times or more. J is TRBJ2-3 and V is TRBV7-3; no definite D call. CDR3 length equals 13 residues. CDR1 and CDR2 from the germline V gene are SGHTA and FQGTGA. Deletions cut 1 base from V and 6 bases from J, with 8 bases between. The CDR3 DNA reads TGTGCCAGCAGCTTAATGAATTCGGATACGCAGTATTTT. This sequence encodes CASSLMNSDTQYF.

This clonotype was seen many times. The rearrangement joins TRBV2 to TRBJ1-2; TRBD1 matches at 9 bases. CDR1 and CDR2 from the germline V gene are SNHLY and FYNNEI. The length of the CDR3 is 15 residues. After removal of 4 bases from V and 4 bases from J, the junction contained 7 bases not matched to a gene. The CDR3: CASSVRTGAAYGYTF. The CDR3 bases are TGTGCCAGCAGTGTCAGGACAGGGGCTGCCTATGGCTACACCTTC.

This clonotype was seen only a few times. This chain's CDR3 is CASSPTGGRDYYEQYF. In DNA form, the CDR3 reads TGTGCCAGCAGTCCGACAGGGGGCAGGGACTACTACGAGCAGTACTTC. The chain employs TRBV27 and TRBJ2-7; the match to TRBD1 covers 10 bases. The J segment lost 3 bases and the V segment lost 5 bases, leaving 10 bases of the junction unmatched. The CDR3 is made up of 16 amino acids. Per the germline V gene, CDR1 is MNHEY and CDR2 is SMNVEV (reference sequence).